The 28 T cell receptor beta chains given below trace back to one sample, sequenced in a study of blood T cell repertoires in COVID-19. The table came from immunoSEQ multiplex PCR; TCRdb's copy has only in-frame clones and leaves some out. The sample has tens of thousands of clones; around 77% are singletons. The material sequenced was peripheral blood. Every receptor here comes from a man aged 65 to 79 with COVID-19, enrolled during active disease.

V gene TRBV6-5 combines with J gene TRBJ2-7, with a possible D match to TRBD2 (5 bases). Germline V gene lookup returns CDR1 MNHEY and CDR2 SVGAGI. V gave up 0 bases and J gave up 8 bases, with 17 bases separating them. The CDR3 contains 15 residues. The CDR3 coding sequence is TGTGCCAGCAGTTACTCGGACTTAGCCCCCCTGAAGCAGTACTTC. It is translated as CASSYSDLAPLKQYF.

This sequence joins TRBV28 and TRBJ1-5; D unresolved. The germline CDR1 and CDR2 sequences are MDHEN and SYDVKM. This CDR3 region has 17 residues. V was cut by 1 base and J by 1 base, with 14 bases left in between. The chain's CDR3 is CASSLLVGGRSNQPQHF. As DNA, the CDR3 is TGTGCCAGCAGTTTATTGGTGGGAGGGCGAAGCAATCAGCCCCAGCATTTT.

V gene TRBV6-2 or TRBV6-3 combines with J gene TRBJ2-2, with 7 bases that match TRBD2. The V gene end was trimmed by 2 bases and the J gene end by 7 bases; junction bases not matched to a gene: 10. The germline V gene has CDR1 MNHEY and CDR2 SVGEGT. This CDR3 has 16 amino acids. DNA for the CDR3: TGTGCCAGCAGTTACCCTCAGCGGGATTTAATCGGGGAGCTGTTTTTT. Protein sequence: CASSYPQRDLIGELFF.

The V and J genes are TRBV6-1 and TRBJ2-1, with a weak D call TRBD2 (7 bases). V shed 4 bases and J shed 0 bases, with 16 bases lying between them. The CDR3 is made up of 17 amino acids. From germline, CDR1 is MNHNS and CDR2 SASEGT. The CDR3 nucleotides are TGTGCCAGCAGTGCCGAATTCGCGGGGGCCTCCTACAATGAGCAGTTCTTC. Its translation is CASSAEFAGASYNEQFF.

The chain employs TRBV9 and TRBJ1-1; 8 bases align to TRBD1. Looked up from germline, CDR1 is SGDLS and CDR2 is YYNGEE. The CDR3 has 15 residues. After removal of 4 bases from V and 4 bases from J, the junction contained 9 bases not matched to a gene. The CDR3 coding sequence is TGTGCCAGCAGCCCCTTGGGACAGGCTACCACTGAAGCTTTCTTT. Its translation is CASSPLGQATTEAFF.

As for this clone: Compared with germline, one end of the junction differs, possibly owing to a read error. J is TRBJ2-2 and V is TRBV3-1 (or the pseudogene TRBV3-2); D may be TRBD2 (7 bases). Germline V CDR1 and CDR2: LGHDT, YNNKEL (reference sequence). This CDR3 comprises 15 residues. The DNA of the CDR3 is TGTGCCCGCAGCTCTGGGGGGGGGCACACCGGGGAGCTGTTTTTT. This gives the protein CARSSGGGHTGELFF.

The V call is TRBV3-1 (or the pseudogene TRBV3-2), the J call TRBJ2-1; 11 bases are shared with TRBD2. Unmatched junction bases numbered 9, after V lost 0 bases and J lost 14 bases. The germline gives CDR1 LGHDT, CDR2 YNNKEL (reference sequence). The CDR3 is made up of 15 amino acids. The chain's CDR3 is CASSQDRDSGRAKFF. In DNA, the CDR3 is TGTGCCAGCAGCCAAGATCGCGATAGCGGGAGGGCTAAGTTCTTC.

DNA of the CDR3: TGTGCCAGCAGCTTGGGGCCCCTGAACACTGAAGCTTTCTTT. Translated: CASSLGPLNTEAFF. This chain uses TRBV7-2 with TRBJ1-1, with a weak D call TRBD1 (5 bases). Per the germline V gene, CDR1 is SGHTA and CDR2 is FQGNSA. Between the trimmed V and J ends, which lost 3 bases and 0 bases, there was a span of 8 bases. This CDR3 spans 14 amino acids.

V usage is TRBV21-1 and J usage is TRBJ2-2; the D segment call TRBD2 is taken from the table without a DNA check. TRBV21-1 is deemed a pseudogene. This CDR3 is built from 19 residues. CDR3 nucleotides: TGTGCCAGCAGCACCCTGTGGACTAGCGGTCCCTTCTACACCGGGGAGCTGTTTTTT. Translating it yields CASSTLWTSGPFYTGELFF.

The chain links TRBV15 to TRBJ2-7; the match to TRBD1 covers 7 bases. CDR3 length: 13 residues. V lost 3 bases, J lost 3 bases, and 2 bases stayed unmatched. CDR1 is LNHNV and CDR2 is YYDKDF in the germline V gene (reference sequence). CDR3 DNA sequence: TGTGCCACCAGCAGGGACAGGAACTACGAGCAGTACTTC. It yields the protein CATSRDRNYEQYF.

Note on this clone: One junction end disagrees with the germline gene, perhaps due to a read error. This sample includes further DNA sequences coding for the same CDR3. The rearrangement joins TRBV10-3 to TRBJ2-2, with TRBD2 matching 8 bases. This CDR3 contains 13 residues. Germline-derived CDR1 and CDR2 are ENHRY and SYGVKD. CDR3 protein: CPINGGASGELFF. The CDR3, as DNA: TGCCCCATCAACGGGGGGGCATCGGGGGAGCTGTTTTTT.

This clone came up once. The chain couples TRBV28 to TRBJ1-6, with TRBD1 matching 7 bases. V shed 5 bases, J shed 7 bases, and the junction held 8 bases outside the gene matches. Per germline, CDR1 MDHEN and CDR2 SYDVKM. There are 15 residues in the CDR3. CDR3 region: CASSIGQAGNSPLHF. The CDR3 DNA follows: TGTGCCAGCAGTATCGGACAGGCGGGGAATTCACCCCTCCACTTT.

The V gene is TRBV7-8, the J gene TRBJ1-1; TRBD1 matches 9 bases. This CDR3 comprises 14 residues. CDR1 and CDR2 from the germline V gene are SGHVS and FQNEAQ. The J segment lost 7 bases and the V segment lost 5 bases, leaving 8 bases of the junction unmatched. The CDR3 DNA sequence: TGTGCCAGCAGCCACCGGGACAGGGCGGGTGAAGCTTTCTTT. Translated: CASSHRDRAGEAFF.

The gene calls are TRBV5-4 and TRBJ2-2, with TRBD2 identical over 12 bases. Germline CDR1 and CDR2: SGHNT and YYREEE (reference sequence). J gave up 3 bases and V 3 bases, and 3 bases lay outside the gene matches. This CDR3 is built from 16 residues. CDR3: CASSSRTSGDTGELFF. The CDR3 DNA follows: TGTGCCAGCAGCTCTCGGACTAGCGGGGACACCGGGGAGCTGTTTTTT.

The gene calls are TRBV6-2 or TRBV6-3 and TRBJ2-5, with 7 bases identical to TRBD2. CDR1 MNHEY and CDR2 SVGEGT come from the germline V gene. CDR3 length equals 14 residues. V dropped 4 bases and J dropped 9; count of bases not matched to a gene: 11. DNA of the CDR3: TGTGCCAGCAGTTCCCCCGGGGGGACTCCCCCCCAGTACTTC. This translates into CASSSPGGTPPQYF.

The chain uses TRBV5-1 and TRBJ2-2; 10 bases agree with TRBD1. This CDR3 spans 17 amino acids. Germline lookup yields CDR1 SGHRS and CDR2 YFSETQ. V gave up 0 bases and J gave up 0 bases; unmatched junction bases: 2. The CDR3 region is CASSLGGTGANTGELFF. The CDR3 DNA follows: TGCGCCAGCAGCTTGGGAGGGACAGGGGCGAACACCGGGGAGCTGTTTTTT.

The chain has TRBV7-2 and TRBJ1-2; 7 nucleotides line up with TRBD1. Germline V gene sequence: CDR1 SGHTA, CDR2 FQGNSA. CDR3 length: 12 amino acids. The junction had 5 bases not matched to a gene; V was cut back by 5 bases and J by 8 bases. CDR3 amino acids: CASSATGLGYTF. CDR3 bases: TGTGCCAGCAGCGCGACAGGGTTGGGCTACACCTTC.

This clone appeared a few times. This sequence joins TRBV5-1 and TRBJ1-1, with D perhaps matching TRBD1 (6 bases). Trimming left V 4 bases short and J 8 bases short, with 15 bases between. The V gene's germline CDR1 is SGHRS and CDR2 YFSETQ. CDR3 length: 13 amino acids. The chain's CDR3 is CASSPERGGEAFF. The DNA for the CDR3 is TGCGCCAGCAGCCCGGAGCGGGGGGGCGAAGCTTTCTTT.

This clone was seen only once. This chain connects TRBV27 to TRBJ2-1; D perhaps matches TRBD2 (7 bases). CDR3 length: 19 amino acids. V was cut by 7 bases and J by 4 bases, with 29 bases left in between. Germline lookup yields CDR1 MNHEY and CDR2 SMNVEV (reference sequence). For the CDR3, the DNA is TGTGCCAGCAATCCGGGACAAACTCTACTAGCGCTACGTTACAATGAGCAGTTCTTC. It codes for CASNPGQTLLALRYNEQFF.

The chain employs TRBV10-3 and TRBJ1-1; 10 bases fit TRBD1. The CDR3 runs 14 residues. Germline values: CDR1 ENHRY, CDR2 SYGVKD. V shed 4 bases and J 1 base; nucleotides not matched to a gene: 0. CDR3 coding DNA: TGTGCCATCAGTGGACAGGGGGCGAACACTGAAGCTTTCTTT. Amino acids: CAISGQGANTEAFF.

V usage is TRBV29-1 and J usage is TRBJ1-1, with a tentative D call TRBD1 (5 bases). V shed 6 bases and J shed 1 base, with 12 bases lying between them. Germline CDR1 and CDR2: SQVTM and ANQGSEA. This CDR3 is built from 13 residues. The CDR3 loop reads CSVKPQGNTEAFF. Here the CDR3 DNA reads TGCAGCGTGAAACCCCAGGGGAACACTGAAGCTTTCTTT.

CDR3 nucleotides: TGTGCCAGCAGTGAAAGACTTAACTATGGCTACACCTTC. Amino acid sequence: CASSERLNYGYTF. The chain employs TRBV2 and TRBJ1-2; D is unclear. The V gene's germline CDR1 is SNHLY and CDR2 FYNNEI. Trimming removed 2 bases from V and 1 base from J, with 5 bases in between. The CDR3 extends over 13 amino acids.

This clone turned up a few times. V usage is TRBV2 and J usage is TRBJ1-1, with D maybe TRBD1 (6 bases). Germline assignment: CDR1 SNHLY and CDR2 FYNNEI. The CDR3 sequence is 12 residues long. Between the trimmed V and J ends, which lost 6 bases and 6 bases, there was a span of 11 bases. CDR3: CASRRGISEAFF. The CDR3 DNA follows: TGTGCCAGCAGGAGGGGGATCTCTGAAGCTTTCTTT.

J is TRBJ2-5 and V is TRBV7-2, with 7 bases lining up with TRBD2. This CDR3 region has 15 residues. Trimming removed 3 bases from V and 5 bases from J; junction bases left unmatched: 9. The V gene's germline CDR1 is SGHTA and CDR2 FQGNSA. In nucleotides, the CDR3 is TGTGCCAGCAGCTTCCAGCGGGATAACGGTGAGACCCAGTACTTC. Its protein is CASSFQRDNGETQYF. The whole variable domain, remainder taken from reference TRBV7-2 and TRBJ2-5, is GAGVSQSPSNKVTEKGKDVELRCDPISGHTALYWYRQSLGQGLEFLIYFQGNSAPDKSGLPSDRFSAERTGGSVSTLTIQRTQQEDSAVYLCASSFQRDNGETQYFGPGTRLLVL.

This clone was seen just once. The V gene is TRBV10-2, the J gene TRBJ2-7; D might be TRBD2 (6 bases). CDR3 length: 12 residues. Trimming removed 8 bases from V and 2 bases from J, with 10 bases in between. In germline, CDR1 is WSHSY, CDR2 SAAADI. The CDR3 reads CASGTSTYEQYF. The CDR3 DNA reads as TGCGCCAGCGGGACTTCCACCTACGAGCAGTACTTC.

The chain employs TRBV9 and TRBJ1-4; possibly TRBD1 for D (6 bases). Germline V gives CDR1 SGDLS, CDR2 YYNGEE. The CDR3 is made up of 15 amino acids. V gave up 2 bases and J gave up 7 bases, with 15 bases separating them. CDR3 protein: CASSVGMGAFEKLFF. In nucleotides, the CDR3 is TGTGCCAGCAGCGTCGGGATGGGGGCCTTTGAAAAACTGTTTTTT. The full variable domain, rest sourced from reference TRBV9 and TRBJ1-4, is DSGVTQTPKHLITATGQRVTLRCSPRSGDLSVYWYQQSLDQGLQFLIQYYNGEERAKGNILERFSAQQFPDLHSELNLSSLELGDSALYFCASSVGMGAFEKLFFGSGTQLSVL.

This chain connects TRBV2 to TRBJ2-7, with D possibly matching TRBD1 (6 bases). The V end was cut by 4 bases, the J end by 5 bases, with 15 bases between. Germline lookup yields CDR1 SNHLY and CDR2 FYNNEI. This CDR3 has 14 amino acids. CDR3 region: CASSVTGFYDEQYF. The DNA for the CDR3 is TGTGCCAGCAGTGTAACAGGGTTTTACGACGAGCAGTACTTC.

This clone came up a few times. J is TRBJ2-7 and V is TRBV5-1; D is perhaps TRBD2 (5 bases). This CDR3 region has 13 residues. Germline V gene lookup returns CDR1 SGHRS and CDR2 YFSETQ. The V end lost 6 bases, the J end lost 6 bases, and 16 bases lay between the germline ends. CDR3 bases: TGCGCCAGCAAATCGAGAGGGAATGGCGAGCAGTACTTC. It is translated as CASKSRGNGEQYF.